This section outlines one T cell receptor beta chain sequence together with its context. The target antigen is unknown. This sample stems from a study of response to subunit inactivated influenza vaccine. The CDR3 is 15 amino acids. Trimming stripped 3 bases from V and 2 bases from J, with 14 bases between. A single record per CDR3 protein comes from TCRdb applying MiXCR to the RT-PCR reads. The sample has some 850,000 distinct CDR3 sequences; approximately 18% are singletons. Study-wide results and caveats: Authors proposed each seasonal influenza vaccination draws in few new T cells.

The source material was PBMCs from blood, sampled roughly 5 days after vaccination. The source of this sequence is a man aged 45-65 years who received an inactivated influenza vaccine. The chain couples TRBV12-3 or TRBV12-4 to TRBJ2-7; perhaps TRBD2 as D (5 bases). The CDR3 DNA reads as TGTGCCAGCAGTTTCGGGGAATCAGTCCCCTACGAGCAGTACTTC. Its protein product is CASSFGESVPYEQYF.